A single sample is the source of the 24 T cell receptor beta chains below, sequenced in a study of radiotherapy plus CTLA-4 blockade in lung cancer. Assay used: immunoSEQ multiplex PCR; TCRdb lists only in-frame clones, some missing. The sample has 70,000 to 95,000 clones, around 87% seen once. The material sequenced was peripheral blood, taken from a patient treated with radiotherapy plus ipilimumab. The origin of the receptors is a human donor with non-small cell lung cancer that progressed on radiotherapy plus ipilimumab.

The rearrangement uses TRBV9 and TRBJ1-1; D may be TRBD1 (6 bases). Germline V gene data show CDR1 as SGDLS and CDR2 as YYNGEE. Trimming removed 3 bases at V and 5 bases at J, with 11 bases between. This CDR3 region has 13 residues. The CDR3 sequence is CASSAQGKTEAFF. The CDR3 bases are TGTGCCAGCAGCGCACAGGGAAAAACTGAAGCTTTCTTT. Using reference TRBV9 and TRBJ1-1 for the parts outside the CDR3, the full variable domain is DSGVTQTPKHLITATGQRVTLRCSPRSGDLSVYWYQQSLDQGLQFLIQYYNGEERAKGNILERFSAQQFPDLHSELNLSSLELGDSALYFCASSAQGKTEAFFGQGTRLTVV.

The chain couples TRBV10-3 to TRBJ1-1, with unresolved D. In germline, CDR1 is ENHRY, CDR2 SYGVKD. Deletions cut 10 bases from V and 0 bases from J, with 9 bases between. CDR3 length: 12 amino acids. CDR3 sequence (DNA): TGTGCCACCGGACTCTTGAACACTGAAGCTTTCTTT. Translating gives CATGLLNTEAFF.

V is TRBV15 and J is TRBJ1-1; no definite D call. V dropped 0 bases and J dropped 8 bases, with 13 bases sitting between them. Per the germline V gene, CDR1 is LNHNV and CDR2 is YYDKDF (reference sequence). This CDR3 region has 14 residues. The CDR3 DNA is TGTGCCACCAGCAGAGACGCATTACTTAGGGAAGCTTTCTTT. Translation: CATSRDALLREAFF. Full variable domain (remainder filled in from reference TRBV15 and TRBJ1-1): DAMVIQNPRYQVTQFGKPVTLSCSQTLNHNVMYWYQQKSSQAPKLLFHYYDKDFNNEADTPDNFQSRRPNTSFCFLDIRSPGLGDTAMYLCATSRDALLREAFFGQGTRLTVV.

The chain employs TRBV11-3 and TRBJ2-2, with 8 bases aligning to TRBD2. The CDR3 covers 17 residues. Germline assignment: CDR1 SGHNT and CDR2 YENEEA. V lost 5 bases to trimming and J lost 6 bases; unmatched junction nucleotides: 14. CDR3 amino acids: CASSARPGLGVPGELFF. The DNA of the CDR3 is TGTGCCAGCAGCGCCCGACCGGGACTAGGGGTCCCCGGGGAGCTGTTTTTT.

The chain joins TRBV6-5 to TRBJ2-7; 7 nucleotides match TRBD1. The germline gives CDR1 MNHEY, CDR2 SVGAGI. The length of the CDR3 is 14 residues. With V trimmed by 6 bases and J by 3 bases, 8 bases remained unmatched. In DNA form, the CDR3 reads TGTGCCAGCAGCGGACAGGATTACTTCTACGAGCAGTACTTC. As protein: CASSGQDYFYEQYF.

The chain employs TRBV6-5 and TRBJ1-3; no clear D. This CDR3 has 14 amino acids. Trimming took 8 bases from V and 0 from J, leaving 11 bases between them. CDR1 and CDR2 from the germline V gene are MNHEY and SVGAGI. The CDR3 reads CASGIKSSGNTIYF. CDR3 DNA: TGTGCCAGCGGGATAAAAAGCTCTGGAAACACCATATATTTT.

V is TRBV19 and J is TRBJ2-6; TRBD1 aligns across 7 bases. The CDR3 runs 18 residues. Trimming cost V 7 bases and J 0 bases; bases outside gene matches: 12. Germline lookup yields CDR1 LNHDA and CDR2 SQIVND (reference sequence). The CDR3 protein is CASNPQTGVGSGANVLTF. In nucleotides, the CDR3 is TGTGCCAGTAACCCCCAAACAGGGGTGGGCTCTGGGGCCAACGTCCTGACTTTC.

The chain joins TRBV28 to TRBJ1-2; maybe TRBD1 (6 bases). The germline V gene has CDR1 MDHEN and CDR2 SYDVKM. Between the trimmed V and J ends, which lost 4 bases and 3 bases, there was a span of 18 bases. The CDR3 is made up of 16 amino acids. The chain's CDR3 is CASSSSGAARYYGYTF. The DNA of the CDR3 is TGTGCCAGCAGTTCCTCAGGGGCAGCCCGTTACTATGGCTACACCTTC.

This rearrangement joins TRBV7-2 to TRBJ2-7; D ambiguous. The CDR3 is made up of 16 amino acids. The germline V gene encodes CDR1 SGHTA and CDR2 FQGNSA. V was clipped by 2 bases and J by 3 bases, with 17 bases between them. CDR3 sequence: CASSLWPLLLDYEQYF. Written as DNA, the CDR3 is TGTGCCAGCAGCTTATGGCCGCTTTTATTGGACTACGAGCAGTACTTC.

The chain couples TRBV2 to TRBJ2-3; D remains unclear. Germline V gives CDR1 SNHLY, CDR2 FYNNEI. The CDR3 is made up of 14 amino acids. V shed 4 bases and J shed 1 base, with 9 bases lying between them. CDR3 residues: CASSAAWGTDTQYF. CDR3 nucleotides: TGTGCCAGCAGTGCCGCCTGGGGCACAGATACGCAGTATTTT.

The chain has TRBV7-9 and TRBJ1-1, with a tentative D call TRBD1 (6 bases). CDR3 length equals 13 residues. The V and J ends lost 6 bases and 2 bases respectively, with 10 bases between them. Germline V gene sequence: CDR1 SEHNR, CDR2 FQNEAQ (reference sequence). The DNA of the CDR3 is TGTGCCAGCAGTTGGACAGTAAACACTGAAGCTTTCTTT. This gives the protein CASSWTVNTEAFF.

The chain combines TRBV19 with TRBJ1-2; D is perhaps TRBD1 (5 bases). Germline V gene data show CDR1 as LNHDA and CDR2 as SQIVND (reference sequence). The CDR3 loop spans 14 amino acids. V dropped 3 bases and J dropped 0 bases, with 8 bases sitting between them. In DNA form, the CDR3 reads TGTGCCAGTAGTATGGGACGGACTAACTATGGCTACACCTTC. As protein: CASSMGRTNYGYTF. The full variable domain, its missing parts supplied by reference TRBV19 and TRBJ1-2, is DGGITQSPKYLFRKEGQNVTLSCEQNLNHDAMYWYRQDPGQGLRLIYYSQIVNDFQKGDIAEGYSVSREKKESFPLTVTSAQKNPTAFYLCASSMGRTNYGYTFGSGTRLTVV.

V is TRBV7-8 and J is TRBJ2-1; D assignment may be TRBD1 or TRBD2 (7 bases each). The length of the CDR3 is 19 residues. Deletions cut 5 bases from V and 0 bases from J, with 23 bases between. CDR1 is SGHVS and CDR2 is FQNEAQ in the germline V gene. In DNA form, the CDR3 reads TGTGCCAGCAGCCCCAGGGGGGGCACCGGGTACAGCTCCTACAATGAGCAGTTCTTC. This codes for CASSPRGGTGYSSYNEQFF.

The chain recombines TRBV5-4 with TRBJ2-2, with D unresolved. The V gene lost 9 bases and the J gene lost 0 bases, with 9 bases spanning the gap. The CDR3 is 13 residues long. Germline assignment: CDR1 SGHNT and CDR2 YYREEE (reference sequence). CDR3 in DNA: TGTGCCATCCGGACCGCGAACACCGGGGAGCTGTTTTTT. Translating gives CAIRTANTGELFF. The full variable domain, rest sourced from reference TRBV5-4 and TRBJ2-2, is ETGVTQSPTHLIKTRGQQVTLRCSSQSGHNTVSWYQQALGQGPQFIFQYYREEENGRGNFPPRFSGLQFPNYSSELNVNALELDDSALYLCAIRTANTGELFFGEGSRLTVL.

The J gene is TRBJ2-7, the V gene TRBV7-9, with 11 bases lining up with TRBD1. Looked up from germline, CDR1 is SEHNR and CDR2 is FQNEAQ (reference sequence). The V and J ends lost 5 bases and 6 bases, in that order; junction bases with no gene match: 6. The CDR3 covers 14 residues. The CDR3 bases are TGTGCCAGCAGCGCTCAGGACAGGGGGCGCGAGCAGTACTTC. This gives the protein CASSAQDRGREQYF.

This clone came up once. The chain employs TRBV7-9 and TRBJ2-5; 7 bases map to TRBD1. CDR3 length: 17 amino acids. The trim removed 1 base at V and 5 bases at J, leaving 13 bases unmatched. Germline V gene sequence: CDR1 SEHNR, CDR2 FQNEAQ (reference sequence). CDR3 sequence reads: CASSLETTWTGYETQYF. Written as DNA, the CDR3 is TGTGCCAGCAGCTTAGAAACTACATGGACAGGTTACGAGACCCAGTACTTC.

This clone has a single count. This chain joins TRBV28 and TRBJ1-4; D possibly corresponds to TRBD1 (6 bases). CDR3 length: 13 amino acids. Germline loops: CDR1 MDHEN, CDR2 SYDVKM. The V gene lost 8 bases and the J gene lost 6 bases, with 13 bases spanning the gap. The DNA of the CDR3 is TGTGCCAGCTGCACGGGGGGCTATGAAAAACTGTTTTTT. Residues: CASCTGGYEKLFF.

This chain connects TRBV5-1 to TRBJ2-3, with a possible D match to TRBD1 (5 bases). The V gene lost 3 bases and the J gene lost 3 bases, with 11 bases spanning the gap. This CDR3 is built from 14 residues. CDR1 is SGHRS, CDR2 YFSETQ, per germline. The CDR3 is CASSSTAITDTQYF. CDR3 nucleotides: TGCGCCAGCAGCTCGACAGCGATAACAGATACGCAGTATTTT.

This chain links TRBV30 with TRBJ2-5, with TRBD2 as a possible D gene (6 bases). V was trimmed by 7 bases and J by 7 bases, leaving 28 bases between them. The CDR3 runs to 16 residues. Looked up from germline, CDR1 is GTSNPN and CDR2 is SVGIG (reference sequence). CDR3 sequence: CAYKNRETGVWGTQYF. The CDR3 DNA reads TGTGCCTACAAAAACCGGGAGACCGGGGTGTGGGGGACCCAGTACTTC.

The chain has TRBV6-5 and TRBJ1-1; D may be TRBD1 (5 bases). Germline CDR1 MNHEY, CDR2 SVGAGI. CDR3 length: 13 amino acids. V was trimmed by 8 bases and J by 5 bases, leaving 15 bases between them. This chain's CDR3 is CASGAPPGTEAFF. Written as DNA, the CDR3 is TGTGCCAGCGGGGCCCCCCCGGGGACTGAAGCTTTCTTT.

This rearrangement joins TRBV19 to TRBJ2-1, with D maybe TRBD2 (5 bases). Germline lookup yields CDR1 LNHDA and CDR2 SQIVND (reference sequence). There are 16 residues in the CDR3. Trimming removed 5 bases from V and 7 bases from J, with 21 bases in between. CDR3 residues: CASSSAGVGRENEQFF. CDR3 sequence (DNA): TGTGCCAGTAGTTCCGCCGGAGTGGGAAGGGAGAATGAGCAGTTCTTC.

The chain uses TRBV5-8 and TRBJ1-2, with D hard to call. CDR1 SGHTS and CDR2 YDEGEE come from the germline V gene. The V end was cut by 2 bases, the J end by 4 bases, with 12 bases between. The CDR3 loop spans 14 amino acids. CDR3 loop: CASSFRRSSYGYTF. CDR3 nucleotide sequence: TGTGCCAGCAGCTTCCGCAGGTCTAGCTATGGCTACACCTTC.

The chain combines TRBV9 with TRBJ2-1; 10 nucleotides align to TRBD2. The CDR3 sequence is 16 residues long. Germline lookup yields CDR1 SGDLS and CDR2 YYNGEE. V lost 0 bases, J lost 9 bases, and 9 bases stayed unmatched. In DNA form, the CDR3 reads TGTGCCAGCAGCGTAGTTTCTAGCGGGGGAGGAAGTGAGCAGTTCTTC. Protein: CASSVVSSGGGSEQFF.

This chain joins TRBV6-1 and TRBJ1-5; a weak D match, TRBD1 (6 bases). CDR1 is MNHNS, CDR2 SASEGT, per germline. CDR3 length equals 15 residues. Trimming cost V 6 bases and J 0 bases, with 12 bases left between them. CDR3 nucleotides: TGTGCCAGCAGGGAAACAGGGTTTAGCAATCAGCCCCAGCATTTT. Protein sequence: CASRETGFSNQPQHF.